This T cell receptor (beta chain) was retrieved from a study of OX40 agonist ivuxolimab in advanced cancers. Across the whole study: Ivuxolimab is a fully human IgG2 antibody that activates OX40 (CD134).

Clones were read by immunoSEQ multiplex PCR, and TCRdb kept only the in-frame ones, dropping some. The table has 80,000 or so clones, 80% to 95% seen once. Study-wide results and limits: Mean expanded clone counts were higher in CD8+ than CD4+ T cells. Expanded peripheral T cells had an undetermined antigen specificity.

To note about this clone: The antigen is undetermined. The sample holds other DNA sequences that translate to the same CDR3.

Autoimmune disease history or systemic immunosuppression led to patient exclusion. There are 15 residues in the CDR3. CDR1 and CDR2 from the germline V gene are MNHEY and SVGAGI. V was shortened by 6 bases and J by 3 bases, with 17 bases between the two germline ends. The sample here was CD4+ or CD8+ T cells sorted from blood, taken in a trial of the OX40 agonist ivuxolimab. The receptor was derived from an adult with an advanced solid tumor such as melanoma, head and neck, liver or kidney cancer. The chain carries TRBV6-5 and TRBJ1-1, with D hard to call. CDR3 residues: CASSRTSTGDTEAFF. The CDR3 DNA reads as TGTGCCAGCAGCCGGACTTCAACCGGGGACACTGAAGCTTTCTTT.